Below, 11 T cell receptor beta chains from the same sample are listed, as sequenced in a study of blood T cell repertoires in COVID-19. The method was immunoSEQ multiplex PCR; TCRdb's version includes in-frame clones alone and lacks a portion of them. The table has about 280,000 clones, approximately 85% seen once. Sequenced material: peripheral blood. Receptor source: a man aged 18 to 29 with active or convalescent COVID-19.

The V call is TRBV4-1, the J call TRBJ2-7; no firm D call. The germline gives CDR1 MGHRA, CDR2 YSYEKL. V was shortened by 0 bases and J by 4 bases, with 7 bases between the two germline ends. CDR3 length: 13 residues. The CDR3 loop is CASSQDLAYEQYF. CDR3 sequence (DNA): TGCGCCAGCAGCCAAGATCTTGCGTACGAGCAGTACTTC.

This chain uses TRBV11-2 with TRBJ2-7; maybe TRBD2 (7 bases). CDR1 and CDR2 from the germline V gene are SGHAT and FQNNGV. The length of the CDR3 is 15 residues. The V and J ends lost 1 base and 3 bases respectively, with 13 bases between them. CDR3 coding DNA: TGTGCCAGCAGCTTAGTTACAGGGAGGGACTACGAGCAGTACTTC. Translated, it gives CASSLVTGRDYEQYF.

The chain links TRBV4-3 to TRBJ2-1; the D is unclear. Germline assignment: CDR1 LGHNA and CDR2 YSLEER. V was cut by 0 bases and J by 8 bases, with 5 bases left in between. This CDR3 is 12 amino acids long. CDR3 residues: CASSQDSYEQFF. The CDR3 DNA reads TGCGCCAGCAGCCAAGATAGTTATGAGCAGTTCTTC.

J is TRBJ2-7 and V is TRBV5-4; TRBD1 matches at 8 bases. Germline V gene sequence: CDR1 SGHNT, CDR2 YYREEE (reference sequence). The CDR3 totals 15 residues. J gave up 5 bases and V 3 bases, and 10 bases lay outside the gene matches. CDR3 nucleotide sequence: TGTGCCAGCAGCTCCCTTGCAGGGGGCTGGAACGAGCAGTACTTC. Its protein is CASSSLAGGWNEQYF.

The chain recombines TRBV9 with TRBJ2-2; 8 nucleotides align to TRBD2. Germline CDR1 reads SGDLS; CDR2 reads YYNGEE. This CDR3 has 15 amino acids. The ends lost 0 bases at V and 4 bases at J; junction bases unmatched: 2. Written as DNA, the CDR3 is TGTGCCAGCAGCGTAGTAGCGGGGAGCACCGGGGAGCTGTTTTTT. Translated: CASSVVAGSTGELFF.

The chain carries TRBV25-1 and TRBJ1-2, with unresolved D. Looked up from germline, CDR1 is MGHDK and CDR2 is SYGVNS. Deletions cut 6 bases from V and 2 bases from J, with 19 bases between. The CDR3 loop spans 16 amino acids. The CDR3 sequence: CASSSTAGGPNYGYTF. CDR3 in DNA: TGTGCCAGCAGCTCCACTGCAGGAGGACCAAACTATGGCTACACCTTC.

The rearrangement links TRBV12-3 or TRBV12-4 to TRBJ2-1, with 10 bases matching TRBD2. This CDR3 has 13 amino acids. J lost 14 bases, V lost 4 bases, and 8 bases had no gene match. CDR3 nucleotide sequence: TGTGCCAGCAGTTCGAGCGCTACTAGCGGGAAGTTCTTC. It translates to CASSSSATSGKFF.

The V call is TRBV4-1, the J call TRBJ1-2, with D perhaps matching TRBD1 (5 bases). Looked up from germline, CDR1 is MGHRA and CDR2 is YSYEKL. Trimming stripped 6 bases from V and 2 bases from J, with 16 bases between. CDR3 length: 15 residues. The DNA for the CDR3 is TGCGCCAGCAGTCCCGGACATGCCAGCAACTATGGCTACACCTTC. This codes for CASSPGHASNYGYTF.

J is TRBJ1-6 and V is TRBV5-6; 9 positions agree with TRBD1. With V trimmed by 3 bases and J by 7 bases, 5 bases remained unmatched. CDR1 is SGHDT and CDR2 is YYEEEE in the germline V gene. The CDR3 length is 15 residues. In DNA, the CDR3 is TGTGCCAGCAGCTGGGGGACAGGGAAGAATTCACCCCTCCACTTT. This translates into CASSWGTGKNSPLHF.

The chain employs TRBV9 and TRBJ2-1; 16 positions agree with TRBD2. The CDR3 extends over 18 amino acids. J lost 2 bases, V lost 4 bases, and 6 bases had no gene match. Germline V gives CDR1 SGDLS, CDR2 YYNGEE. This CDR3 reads CASSTKGTSGGAYNEQFF. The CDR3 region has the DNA TGTGCCAGCAGCACAAAAGGGACTAGCGGGGGGGCCTACAATGAGCAGTTCTTC.

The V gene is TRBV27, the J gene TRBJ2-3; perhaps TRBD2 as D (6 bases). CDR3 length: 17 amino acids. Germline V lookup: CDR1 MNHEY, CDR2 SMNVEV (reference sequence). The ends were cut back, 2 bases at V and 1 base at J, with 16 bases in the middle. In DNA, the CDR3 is TGTGCCAGCAGTTTAATTCATAGCGGCAGGGGCACAGATACGCAGTATTTT. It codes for CASSLIHSGRGTDTQYF.